This entry lists 32 T cell receptor beta chains sequenced from one sample in a study of blood T cells in healthy people across ages. A second roughly 6 to 11 cycle PCR used barcoded and J-beta primers. One entry per CDR3 protein results from TCRdb running MiXCR on the 5' RACE reads. The sample has about 580,000 distinct CDR3 sequences; roughly 48% are singletons. The sequenced sample consisted of blood. These receptors originate from a man at least 80 years old in good health.

This chain links TRBV7-2 with TRBJ1-4, with no clear D. Germline lookup yields CDR1 SGHTA and CDR2 FQGNSA. With 5 bases removed from V and 0 bases from J, the gap between germline ends came to 16 bases. This CDR3 is built from 17 residues. DNA for the CDR3: TGTGCCAGCAGCCCCGAAGGAGCTCGCGCAACTAATGAAAAACTGTTTTTT. The encoded protein is CASSPEGARATNEKLFF.

As regards this clonotype: A read error may explain this, as a much larger clone is one base away. The V and J genes are TRBV6-6 and TRBJ1-1; D may be TRBD1 (6 bases). Trimming pared 0 bases from V and 5 bases from J, leaving 10 bases between. The germline gives CDR1 MNHNY, CDR2 SVGAGI (reference sequence). The CDR3 is 14 amino acids. CDR3 coding DNA: TGTGCCAGCAGTTACTCGATGGGGGCTACTGAAGCTTTCTTT. Translated: CASSYSMGATEAFF.

V is TRBV4-3 and J is TRBJ1-1, with 7 positions matching TRBD1. The germline CDR1 and CDR2 sequences are LGHNA and YSLEER. The CDR3 runs 18 residues. V shed 0 bases, J shed 0 bases, and the junction held 10 bases outside the gene matches. The CDR3 region is CASSQDTGTASMNTEAFF. The DNA of the CDR3 is TGCGCCAGCAGCCAAGACACCGGGACAGCGTCAATGAACACTGAAGCTTTCTTT.

In its sample, this clonotype was seen a few times. This chain links TRBV18 with TRBJ2-4; D unclear. V was cut by 2 bases and J by 2 bases, with 13 bases left in between. Germline V gene data show CDR1 as KGHSH and CDR2 as LQKENI. This CDR3 is built from 16 residues. This chain's CDR3 is CASSPSGAFSKNIQYF. In DNA, the CDR3 is TGTGCCAGCTCACCATCGGGTGCATTTTCCAAAAACATTCAGTACTTC.

The CDR3 nucleotides are TGCGCCAGCAGCCAAGATGGGGCAGGACGTAATTCACCCCTCCACTTT. Translated, it gives CASSQDGAGRNSPLHF. This sequence joins TRBV4-3 and TRBJ1-6; possible D gene TRBD1, 5 bases. The V end was cut by 0 bases, the J end by 6 bases, with 12 bases between. CDR1 LGHNA and CDR2 YSLEER come from the germline V gene. CDR3 size: 16 residues.

The chain joins TRBV5-1 to TRBJ2-3, with 10 bases aligning to TRBD2. The ends lost 4 bases at V and 3 bases at J; junction bases unmatched: 14. This CDR3 has 18 residues. From germline, CDR1 is SGHRS and CDR2 YFSETQ. In DNA form, the CDR3 reads TGCGCCAGCAGCCCCCGAGGGCCTAGCGGGAGTACTACAGATACGCAGTATTTT. Residues: CASSPRGPSGSTTDTQYF.

The rearrangement joins TRBV4-2 to TRBJ2-6; 7 bases agree with TRBD1. The CDR3 loop spans 17 amino acids. V lost 2 bases, J lost 0 bases, and 4 bases stayed unmatched. Germline loops: CDR1 LGHNA, CDR2 YNFKEQ. The CDR3 loop reads CASSQSTGNSGANVLTF. In nucleotides, the CDR3 is TGTGCCAGCAGCCAATCGACAGGGAACTCTGGGGCCAACGTCCTGACTTTC.

This clonotype was counted only a few times. The chain employs TRBV7-2 and TRBJ2-4, with D perhaps TRBD2 (6 bases). The J call could be wrong; TRBJ2-5 is a better fit for the DNA end. The length of the CDR3 is 11 residues. Germline V gene lookup returns CDR1 SGHTA and CDR2 FQGNSA. The CDR3 DNA reads as TGTGCCAGCAGCACCGGGGGGACCCAGTACTTC. Translated: CASSTGGTQYF.

A single count supports this clonotype. The chain has TRBV4-1 and TRBJ1-6; TRBD1 matches at 8 bases. V gave up 2 bases and J gave up 1 base; unmatched junction bases: 16. The CDR3 has 21 residues. Germline V lookup: CDR1 MGHRA, CDR2 YSYEKL. The CDR3 coding sequence is TGCGCCAGCAGCCAACGTGTGATCGGACAGGGAGCGAGTTCCTATAATTCACCCCTCCACTTT. Protein: CASSQRVIGQGASSYNSPLHF.

The chain links TRBV20-1 to TRBJ2-7, with TRBD2 as a possible D gene (6 bases). Germline CDR1 reads DFQATT; CDR2 reads SNEGSKA (reference sequence). The V end lost 6 bases, the J end lost 5 bases, and 17 bases lay between the germline ends. This CDR3 region has 13 residues. For the CDR3, the DNA is TGCAGTGCAAGCGGGCCGGGGAGCAACGAGCAGTACTTC. Amino acid sequence: CSASGPGSNEQYF.

To note about this clonotype: At one end the junction does not follow the germline gene, possibly because of a read error. The rearrangement joins TRBV24-1 to TRBJ2-3; 11 bases align to TRBD2. This CDR3 comprises 20 residues. Germline V lookup: CDR1 KGHDR, CDR2 SFDVKD. In nucleotides, the CDR3 is TGTGCCACCAGTGACCCCACGGACGGATATAGCGGGAGGGTCACAGATGCGCAGTATTTT. It translates to CATSDPTDGYSGRVTDAQYF.

V and J are TRBV7-2 and TRBJ2-6, with D unresolved. Germline V lookup: CDR1 SGHTA, CDR2 FQGNSA. The CDR3 consists of 16 residues. Trimming cost V 1 base and J 0 bases, with 7 bases left between them. In DNA, the CDR3 is TGTGCCAGCAGCTTAGTCCGAGGCTCTGGGGCCAACGTCCTGACTTTC. Translation gives CASSLVRGSGANVLTF.

In its sample, this clonotype was seen a few times. The gene calls are TRBV7-2 and TRBJ2-1; the D is unclear. Germline V CDR1 and CDR2: SGHTA, FQGNSA. This CDR3 spans 16 amino acids. Trimming removed 1 base from V and 0 bases from J, with 10 bases in between. The CDR3 protein is CASSLESVNSYNEQFF. The CDR3, as DNA: TGTGCCAGCAGCTTAGAGTCGGTTAACTCCTACAATGAGCAGTTCTTC.

This chain uses TRBV6-1 with TRBJ2-5; TRBD1 or TRBD2 may be the D gene (5 bases each). CDR3 length: 16 residues. V shed 5 bases and J shed 11 bases, with 27 bases lying between them. Germline CDR1 and CDR2: MNHNS and SASEGT. Written as DNA, the CDR3 is TGTGCCAGCAGTCCCTGGACGGGGCCACGAGGGAATGAGCAGTACTTC. Encoded protein: CASSPWTGPRGNEQYF.

This clonotype has more than one count but fewer than ten. In nucleotides, the CDR3 is TGTGCCAGCAGCCAAAGTCGGGGAATCACGCAGTATTTT. Residues: CASSQSRGITQYF. This sequence joins TRBV3-1 and TRBJ2-3, with D maybe TRBD2 (5 bases). The CDR3 spans 13 residues. The V end was cut by 2 bases, the J end by 9 bases, with 12 bases between. Germline CDR1 reads LGHDT; CDR2 reads YNNKEL (reference sequence).

The chain uses TRBV7-2 and TRBJ2-1; 9 positions agree with TRBD1. V dropped 5 bases and J dropped 8; count of bases not matched to a gene: 10. The CDR3 runs to 15 residues. The germline V gene has CDR1 SGHTA and CDR2 FQGNSA. CDR3 loop: CASSPRTGARDEQFF. CDR3 bases: TGTGCCAGCAGCCCACGGACAGGGGCTCGAGATGAGCAGTTCTTC.

This clonotype appeared once. The genes are TRBV28 and TRBJ2-3; TRBD1 matches at 7 bases. Germline V gives CDR1 MDHEN, CDR2 SYDVKM. CDR3 length: 14 residues. Trimming removed 4 bases from V and 4 bases from J; junction bases left unmatched: 5. Written as DNA, the CDR3 is TGTGCCAGCAGTTGGGACAGCCTCGCAGATACGCAGTATTTT. Amino acids: CASSWDSLADTQYF.

This clonotype has ten or more counts. This chain joins TRBV4-3 and TRBJ2-7; D ambiguous. The CDR3 length is 14 residues. Germline-derived CDR1 and CDR2 are LGHNA and YSLEER. V gave up 1 base and J gave up 0 bases, with 7 bases separating them. In nucleotides, the CDR3 is TGCGCCAGCAGCCAAGGCAGGAGCTCCTACGAGCAGTACTTC. Protein product: CASSQGRSSYEQYF.

A few counts support this clonotype. CDR3 residues: CSARLLGTSGSYEQYF. In nucleotides, the CDR3 is TGCAGTGCTAGACTCCTTGGGACTAGCGGGAGCTACGAGCAGTACTTC. The chain combines TRBV20-1 with TRBJ2-7; 14 bases line up with TRBD2. The germline CDR1 and CDR2 sequences are DFQATT and SNEGSKA (reference sequence). Unmatched junction bases numbered 6, after V lost 2 bases and J lost 3 bases. This CDR3 spans 16 amino acids.

This clonotype has ten or more counts. This rearrangement joins TRBV20-1 to TRBJ2-5, with unresolved D. The CDR3 runs 12 residues. Trimming took off 3 bases at V and 1 base at J, with 6 bases between the two ends. From germline, CDR1 is DFQATT and CDR2 SNEGSKA (reference sequence). The CDR3 nucleotides read TGCAGTGCTAGTGGGATCCAAGAGACCCAGTACTTC. Translation: CSASGIQETQYF.

V gene TRBV27 combines with J gene TRBJ1-2; maybe TRBD1 (5 bases). CDR1 and CDR2 from the germline V gene are MNHEY and SMNVEV (reference sequence). The germline V and J ends were trimmed by 2 bases and 10 bases, with 11 bases remaining between them. CDR3 length: 12 amino acids. For the CDR3, the DNA is TGTGCCAGCAGTTTAAGAGGGGTTGTCTACACCTTC. It translates to CASSLRGVVYTF.

This clonotype was seen only a few times. J is TRBJ1-6 and V is TRBV20-1; no reliable D call. V was trimmed by 3 bases and J by 10 bases, leaving 22 bases between them. The CDR3 runs to 16 residues. CDR1 is DFQATT, CDR2 SNEGSKA, per germline (reference sequence). The CDR3 is CSASPGAASYRSPLHF. The CDR3 coding sequence is TGCAGTGCTAGTCCTGGAGCAGCCTCATATAGATCACCCCTCCACTTT.

This chain uses TRBV29-1 with TRBJ2-3; 9 bases line up with TRBD1. Looked up from germline, CDR1 is SQVTM and CDR2 is ANQGSEA. The CDR3 spans 14 residues. The CDR3 nucleotides read TGCTGCGCACAGGGGGCGGCTAGCACAGATACGCAGTATTTT. Protein sequence: CCAQGAASTDTQYF.

The chain has TRBV9 and TRBJ2-5; TRBD2 aligns across 9 bases. The CDR3 runs 15 residues. Germline trimming cut 0 bases from V and 11 bases from J; bases unmatched to any gene: 11. The V gene's germline CDR1 is SGDLS and CDR2 YYNGEE. The CDR3 region is CASSVGGTSHNEQYF. CDR3 DNA: TGTGCCAGCAGCGTAGGGGGGACTAGCCACAATGAGCAGTACTTC.

V usage is TRBV5-1 and J usage is TRBJ2-7; the D gene is possibly TRBD1 (6 bases). This CDR3 contains 13 residues. Germline loops: CDR1 SGHRS, CDR2 YFSETQ. V was pared by 7 bases and J by 0 bases, with 11 bases between. The CDR3: CASGAGDSYEQYF. CDR3 DNA sequence: TGCGCCAGCGGGGCAGGGGACTCCTACGAGCAGTACTTC.

Many counts were recorded for this clonotype. The chain joins TRBV6-6 to TRBJ1-1; 7 bases fit TRBD1. CDR1 is MNHNY, CDR2 SVGAGI, per germline (reference sequence). V was clipped by 8 bases and J by 5 bases; unmatched bases: 11. The CDR3 runs to 14 residues. The CDR3 spells CASGPSGTDTEAFF. The CDR3, as DNA: TGTGCCAGCGGACCCTCCGGGACAGATACTGAAGCTTTCTTT.

About this clonotype: One junction end disagrees with the germline gene, perhaps due to a read error. This chain joins TRBV20-1 and TRBJ2-5, with 7 bases aligning to TRBD2. The germline gives CDR1 DFQATT, CDR2 SNEGSKA (reference sequence). This CDR3 is 15 amino acids long. The CDR3 bases are TGCAGTGCTAGAGATTTAGCGGGCACCTACAATGAGCAGTACTTT. Amino acids: CSARDLAGTYNEQYF.

This clonotype was recorded once. The chain couples TRBV28 to TRBJ2-5; D ambiguous. This CDR3 contains 13 residues. The V gene's germline CDR1 is MDHEN and CDR2 SYDVKM. V lost 5 bases and J 11 bases, leaving 18 bases between the germline ends. CDR3 sequence (DNA): TGTGCCAGCAGTCCCTCTCCGGATACTAAGCAGTACTTC. Translating gives CASSPSPDTKQYF.

The chain employs TRBV20-1 and TRBJ2-7; D possibly corresponds to TRBD1 (5 bases). From germline, CDR1 is DFQATT and CDR2 SNEGSKA (reference sequence). The CDR3 is 14 amino acids. Trimming removed 4 bases at V and 1 base at J, with 14 bases between. CDR3 nucleotide sequence: TGCAGTGCTATAATCAGGGCCGGATCCTACGAGCAGTACTTC. Encoded protein: CSAIIRAGSYEQYF.

The chain joins TRBV6-1 to TRBJ2-1; D unclear. CDR3 length equals 13 residues. CDR1 MNHNS and CDR2 SASEGT come from the germline V gene. With 0 bases removed from V and 4 bases from J, the gap between germline ends came to 4 bases. CDR3 sequence reads: CASSEAVYNEQFF. The CDR3 nucleotides are TGTGCCAGCAGTGAAGCAGTATACAATGAGCAGTTCTTC.

This clonotype has a handful of counts. The chain couples TRBV20-1 to TRBJ1-5; possible D gene TRBD1, 5 bases. Germline loops: CDR1 DFQATT, CDR2 SNEGSKA (reference sequence). V gave up 3 bases and J gave up 5 bases, with 8 bases separating them. There are 12 residues in the CDR3. The CDR3 protein is CSASRGDQPQHF. In nucleotides, the CDR3 is TGCAGTGCTAGTCGGGGGGATCAGCCCCAGCATTTT.

This clonotype turned up a few times. The rearrangement uses TRBV20-1 and TRBJ2-7; weak D call: TRBD2 (6 bases). CDR3 length: 15 residues. Trimming took 5 bases from V and 3 from J, leaving 20 bases between them. Germline-derived CDR1 and CDR2 are DFQATT and SNEGSKA (reference sequence). The CDR3 spells CSAHRAHGSNYEQYF. The CDR3 coding sequence is TGCAGTGCTCATAGAGCACACGGGAGTAACTACGAGCAGTACTTC.